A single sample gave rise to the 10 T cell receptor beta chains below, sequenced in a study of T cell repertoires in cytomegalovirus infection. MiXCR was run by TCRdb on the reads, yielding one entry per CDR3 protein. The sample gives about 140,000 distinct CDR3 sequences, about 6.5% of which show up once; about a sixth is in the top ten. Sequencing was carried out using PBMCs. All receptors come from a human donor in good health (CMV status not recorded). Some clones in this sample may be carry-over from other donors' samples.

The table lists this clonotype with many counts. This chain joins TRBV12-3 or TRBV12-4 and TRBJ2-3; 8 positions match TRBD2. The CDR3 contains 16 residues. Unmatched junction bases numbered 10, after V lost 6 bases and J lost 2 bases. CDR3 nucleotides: TGTGCCAGCAGCCGTCTAGCGGGCTCCCTCACAGATACGCAGTATTTT. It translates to CASSRLAGSLTDTQYF.

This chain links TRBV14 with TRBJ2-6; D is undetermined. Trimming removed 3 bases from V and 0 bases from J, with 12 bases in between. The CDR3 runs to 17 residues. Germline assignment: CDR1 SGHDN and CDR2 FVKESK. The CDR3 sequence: CASSQGVLHSGANVLTF. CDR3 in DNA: TGTGCCAGCAGCCAGGGCGTCCTTCACTCTGGGGCCAACGTCCTGACTTTC.

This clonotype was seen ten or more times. CDR3 nucleotides: TGTGCCAGCAGCTTAGGGATTCTAGCGGGGGGCCACGAACCGCAGTATTTT. Translation gives CASSLGILAGGHEPQYF. V is TRBV7-2 and J is TRBJ2-3, with 11 bases that match TRBD2. V gave up 1 base and J gave up 10 bases; unmatched junction bases: 13. Per germline, CDR1 SGHTA and CDR2 FQGNSA. There are 17 residues in the CDR3.

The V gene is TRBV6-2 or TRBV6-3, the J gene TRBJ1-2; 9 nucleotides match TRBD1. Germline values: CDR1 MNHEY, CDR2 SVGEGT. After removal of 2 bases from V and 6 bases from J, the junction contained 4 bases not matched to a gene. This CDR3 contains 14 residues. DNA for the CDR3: TGTGCCAGCAGTTACAACCGGGACAGGGATGGCTACACCTTC. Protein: CASSYNRDRDGYTF.

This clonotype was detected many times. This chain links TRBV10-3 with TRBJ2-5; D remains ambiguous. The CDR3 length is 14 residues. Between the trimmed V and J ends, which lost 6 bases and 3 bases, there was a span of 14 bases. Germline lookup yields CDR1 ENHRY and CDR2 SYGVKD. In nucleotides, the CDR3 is TGTGCCATCAGCGACGTCTCCTTCGAAGAGACCCAGTACTTC. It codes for CAISDVSFEETQYF.

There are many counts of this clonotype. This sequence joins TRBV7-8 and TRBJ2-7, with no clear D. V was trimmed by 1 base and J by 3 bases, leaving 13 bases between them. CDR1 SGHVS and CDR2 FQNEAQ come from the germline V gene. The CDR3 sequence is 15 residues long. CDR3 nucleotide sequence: TGTGCCAGCAGCTTAGTCGGTAGTGGCGGCTACGAGCAGTACTTC. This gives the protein CASSLVGSGGYEQYF. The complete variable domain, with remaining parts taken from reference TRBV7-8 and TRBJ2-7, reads GAGVSQSPRYKVAKRGQDVALRCDPISGHVSLFWYQQALGQGPEFLTYFQNEAQLDKSGLPSDRFFAERPEGSVSTLKIQRTQQEDSAVYLCASSLVGSGGYEQYFGPGTRLTVT.

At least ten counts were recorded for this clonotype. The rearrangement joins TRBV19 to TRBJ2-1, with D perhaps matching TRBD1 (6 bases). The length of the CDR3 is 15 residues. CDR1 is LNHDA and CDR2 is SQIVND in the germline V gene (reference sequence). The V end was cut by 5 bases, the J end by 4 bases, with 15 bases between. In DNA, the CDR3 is TGTGCCAGTAGTTTTGGACAGCAGGAATACAATGAGCAGTTCTTC. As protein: CASSFGQQEYNEQFF.

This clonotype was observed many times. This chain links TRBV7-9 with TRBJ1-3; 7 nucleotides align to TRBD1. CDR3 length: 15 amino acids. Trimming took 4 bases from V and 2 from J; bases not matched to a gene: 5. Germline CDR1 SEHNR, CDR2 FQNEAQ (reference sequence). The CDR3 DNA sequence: TGTGCCAGCAGCTACTCCGGGACAGCTGGAAACACCATATATTTT. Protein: CASSYSGTAGNTIYF.

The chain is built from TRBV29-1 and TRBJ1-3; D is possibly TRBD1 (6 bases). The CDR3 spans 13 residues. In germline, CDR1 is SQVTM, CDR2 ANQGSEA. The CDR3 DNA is TGCAGTTGTACAGGGAGCTCTGGAAACACCATATATTTT. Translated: CSCTGSSGNTIYF.

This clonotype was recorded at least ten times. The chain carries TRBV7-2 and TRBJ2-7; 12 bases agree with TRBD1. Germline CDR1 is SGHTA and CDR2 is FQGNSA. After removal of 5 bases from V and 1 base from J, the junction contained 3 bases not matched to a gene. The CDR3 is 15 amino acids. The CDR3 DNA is TGTGCCAGCAGCGCGGGACAGGGGGCTTCCTACGAGCAGTACTTC. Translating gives CASSAGQGASYEQYF.